This entry lists 27 T cell receptor beta chains sequenced from one sample in a study of cytomegalovirus exposure and HLA in healthy donors. Both 60 Vbeta primers and 13 Jbeta primers went into the PCR. Profiled with immunoSEQ multiplex PCR; TCRdb holds only in-frame clones, not every one. This table holds some 150,000 clones, 80% found once. The source material was PBMCs. The source is a man between 25 and 39 years old in good health and CMV-seronegative.

The J gene is TRBJ2-1, the V gene TRBV5-1; TRBD2 is a possible D gene (6 bases). CDR1 and CDR2 (germline): SGHRS, YFSETQ. CDR3 size: 15 residues. Trimming removed 4 bases from V and 5 bases from J, with 16 bases in between. For the CDR3, the DNA is TGCGCCAGCAGCCCGGGGGTCAGGGTAAACAATGAGCAGTTCTTC. Translated, it gives CASSPGVRVNNEQFF.

The V and J genes are TRBV7-9 and TRBJ2-6, with D maybe TRBD1 (6 bases). Per germline, CDR1 SEHNR and CDR2 FQNEAQ (reference sequence). Trimming took off 1 base at V and 2 bases at J, with 12 bases between the two ends. The CDR3 has 17 amino acids. The CDR3 region is CASSLGTVITGANVLTF. CDR3 DNA: TGTGCCAGCAGCTTAGGGACAGTGATAACTGGGGCCAACGTCCTGACTTTC.

This chain's CDR3 is CASSLVTGHQETQYF. The CDR3 nucleotides are TGTGCCAGCAGCTTGGTTACAGGACACCAAGAGACCCAGTACTTC. The chain uses TRBV5-5 and TRBJ2-5, with a tentative D call TRBD1 (5 bases). Trimming stripped 0 bases from V and 0 bases from J, with 9 bases between. The CDR3 extends over 15 amino acids. The germline gives CDR1 SGHKS, CDR2 YYEKEE (reference sequence).

Turning to this clone: One end of the junction does not line up with germline, which may come from a read error. This chain links TRBV7-9 with TRBJ1-1; D possibly corresponds to TRBD1 (6 bases). Per germline, CDR1 SEHNR and CDR2 FQNEAQ (reference sequence). The CDR3 spans 15 residues. CDR3 nucleotides: TGTTCCAGCAGCATTTGGGGGCCGATGAACACTGAAGCTTTCTTT. This gives the protein CSSSIWGPMNTEAFF.

V is TRBV9 and J is TRBJ2-2; TRBD2 agrees at 9 bases. Germline CDR1 is SGDLS and CDR2 is YYNGEE. V lost 4 bases, J lost 5 bases, and 12 bases stayed unmatched. The CDR3 runs to 17 residues. This CDR3 is CASSSTPGGRVTGELFF. The CDR3 bases are TGTGCCAGCAGCTCGACGCCTGGCGGGAGGGTGACCGGGGAGCTGTTTTTT.

The rearrangement links TRBV10-2 to TRBJ1-4; weak D call: TRBD1 (5 bases). CDR3 length equals 14 residues. Trimming stripped 3 bases from V and 7 bases from J, with 12 bases between. Germline CDR1 WSHSY, CDR2 SAAADI. The CDR3 region is CASSDPGWGEKLFF. The CDR3 DNA reads as TGCGCCAGCAGTGACCCAGGGTGGGGTGAAAAACTGTTTTTT.

The chain uses TRBV10-3 and TRBJ2-7, with 8 bases lining up with TRBD2. This CDR3 comprises 14 residues. CDR1 is ENHRY, CDR2 SYGVKD, per germline. The trim removed 11 bases at V and 3 bases at J, leaving 12 bases unmatched. Here the CDR3 reads CAHSKAGDNYEQYF. Written as DNA, the CDR3 is TGTGCCCACAGTAAAGCGGGAGACAACTACGAGCAGTACTTC.

The chain combines TRBV5-4 with TRBJ1-1, with 7 bases aligning to TRBD1. CDR1 and CDR2 from the germline V gene are SGHNT and YYREEE (reference sequence). The V segment lost 4 bases and the J segment 3 bases; nucleotides outside the gene matches: 3. This CDR3 has 13 residues. CDR3 DNA sequence: TGTGCCAGCAGCGCCGGACAGGACACTGAAGCTTTCTTT. Residues: CASSAGQDTEAFF.

This chain connects TRBV5-1 to TRBJ2-3, with D unclear. Germline V gene data show CDR1 as SGHRS and CDR2 as YFSETQ. V was shortened by 5 bases and J by 2 bases, with 9 bases between the two germline ends. CDR3 length equals 13 residues. The CDR3 DNA follows: TGCGCCAGCAGACTAATGGCCACAGATACGCAGTATTTT. Protein: CASRLMATDTQYF.

A single count supports this clone. The gene calls are TRBV6-1 and TRBJ2-5, with TRBD2 matching 7 bases. J was trimmed by 5 bases and V by 10 bases; bases with no gene match: 13. The germline V gene has CDR1 MNHNS and CDR2 SASEGT. The CDR3 consists of 14 residues. This chain's CDR3 is CATRGGRAGETQYF. The CDR3 DNA is TGTGCCACCAGAGGAGGGAGGGCCGGGGAGACCCAGTACTTC.

The chain is built from TRBV7-3 and TRBJ2-3, with a tentative D call TRBD2 (5 bases). Trimming took 5 bases from V and 6 from J, leaving 9 bases between them. The CDR3 contains 12 residues. Germline V gives CDR1 SGHTA, CDR2 FQGTGA. The CDR3 sequence is CASSPPGDTQYF. Written as DNA, the CDR3 is TGTGCCAGCAGCCCACCGGGGGATACGCAGTATTTT.

This rearrangement joins TRBV27 to TRBJ2-1; possible D gene TRBD2, 7 bases. The ends were cut back, 3 bases at V and 3 bases at J, with 15 bases in the middle. The CDR3 extends over 16 amino acids. Per germline, CDR1 MNHEY and CDR2 SMNVEV (reference sequence). DNA for the CDR3: TGTGCCAGCAGTTTTTCGGGGGGCACTGGCTACAATGAGCAGTTCTTC. Its translation: CASSFSGGTGYNEQFF.

This sequence joins TRBV7-2 and TRBJ2-3; TRBD2 is a possible D gene (6 bases). V dropped 5 bases and J dropped 1 base, with 13 bases sitting between them. CDR1 SGHTA and CDR2 FQGNSA come from the germline V gene. CDR3 size: 15 residues. CDR3 loop: CASSRPAGRTDTQYF. Here the CDR3 DNA reads TGTGCCAGCAGCCGACCAGCGGGCCGCACAGATACGCAGTATTTT.

The chain combines TRBV2 with TRBJ1-2, with TRBD1 matching 11 bases. Germline CDR1 SNHLY, CDR2 FYNNEI. With 5 bases clipped from V and 4 bases from J, the junction kept 3 bases outside the gene matches. CDR3 length: 14 residues. The CDR3 nucleotides are TGTGCCAGCAGTTTGGGACAGGGGGTCTATGGCTACACCTTC. It codes for CASSLGQGVYGYTF.

The J gene is TRBJ2-3, the V gene TRBV9; 10 bases are shared with TRBD2. Germline V gives CDR1 SGDLS, CDR2 YYNGEE. This CDR3 has 18 amino acids. Germline trimming cut 0 bases from V and 6 bases from J; bases unmatched to any gene: 13. As DNA, the CDR3 is TGTGCCAGCAGCGTAGAGCGGGGGGGCCCCATCCTCGGGGATACGCAGTATTTT. Translation gives CASSVERGGPILGDTQYF.

The table lists this clone with a few counts. This chain uses TRBV5-1 with TRBJ1-4; no definite D call. The V end lost 2 bases, the J end lost 4 bases, and 18 bases lay between the germline ends. This CDR3 region has 17 residues. Germline V gives CDR1 SGHRS, CDR2 YFSETQ. The CDR3 DNA reads TGCGCCAGCAGCTTAACCGCGGCGGGGAACTTTAATGAAAAACTGTTTTTT. Translating gives CASSLTAAGNFNEKLFF.

The chain carries TRBV6-5 and TRBJ1-2; perhaps TRBD1 as D (5 bases). The CDR3 sequence is 13 residues long. Looked up from germline, CDR1 is MNHEY and CDR2 is SVGAGI. Between the trimmed V and J ends, which lost 0 bases and 5 bases, there was a span of 7 bases. CDR3 bases: TGTGCCAGCAGTTACTCAGGGGATTATGGCTACACCTTC. Amino acids: CASSYSGDYGYTF.

Of note for this clone: It is likely a read error, because the conserved phenylalanine at the end of the CDR3 is missing. The rearrangement links TRBV30 to TRBJ1-2; D uncertain. The germline V gene encodes CDR1 GTSNPN and CDR2 SVGIG (reference sequence). The CDR3 is 11 residues long. The germline V and J ends were trimmed by 5 bases and 7 bases, with 11 bases remaining between them. CDR3 coding DNA: TGTGCCTGGTCGGGAGGGATTGGCTACACCCTC. It translates to CAWSGGIGYTL.

The chain uses TRBV30 and TRBJ1-1, with D possibly matching TRBD1 (6 bases). Trimming removed 3 bases from V and 11 bases from J, with 19 bases in between. Germline assignment: CDR1 GTSNPN and CDR2 SVGIG (reference sequence). The CDR3 contains 13 residues. The CDR3 spells CAWREQGFGSAFF. The CDR3 bases are TGTGCCTGGAGGGAGCAGGGGTTCGGATCCGCTTTCTTT.

CDR3 amino acids: CASSSTRTSGYEQYF. The CDR3, as DNA: TGTGCCAGCAGCTCTACTAGGACTAGCGGCTACGAGCAGTACTTC. The J gene is TRBJ2-7, the V gene TRBV7-8; 10 nucleotides agree with TRBD2. Germline V gene sequence: CDR1 SGHVS, CDR2 FQNEAQ. V lost 4 bases and J lost 3; bases outside the gene matches: 6. This CDR3 is 15 amino acids long.

The rearrangement uses TRBV5-6 and TRBJ1-6; TRBD1 matches at 7 bases. V was clipped by 4 bases and J by 6 bases; unmatched bases: 4. The CDR3 consists of 14 residues. Germline loops: CDR1 SGHDT, CDR2 YYEEEE. The CDR3 loop reads CASSPGTVNSPLHF. The CDR3 DNA sequence: TGTGCCAGCAGCCCCGGGACAGTTAATTCACCCCTCCACTTT.

V usage is TRBV6-1 and J usage is TRBJ1-1; TRBD1 agrees at 10 bases. Trimming removed 3 bases from V and 7 bases from J; junction bases left unmatched: 11. Per germline, CDR1 MNHNS and CDR2 SASEGT. The CDR3 spans 16 residues. The chain's CDR3 is CASSDSAGDRGFEAFF. As DNA, the CDR3 is TGTGCCAGCAGTGATAGTGCCGGGGACAGGGGCTTTGAAGCTTTCTTT.

The V gene is TRBV28, the J gene TRBJ2-7; a possible D gene is TRBD2 (6 bases). Looked up from germline, CDR1 is MDHEN and CDR2 is SYDVKM. The CDR3 loop spans 15 amino acids. V lost 2 bases, J lost 3 bases, and 14 bases lay in between. The CDR3 DNA reads TGTGCCAGCAGTTTAGCGGGGAGACAGAACTACGAGCAGTACTTC. This translates into CASSLAGRQNYEQYF.

This clone appeared a few times. The CDR3 spells CAISEYGVGSNQPQHF. The CDR3 DNA is TGTGCCATCAGTGAGTACGGGGTTGGTAGCAATCAGCCCCAGCATTTT. The chain has TRBV10-3 and TRBJ1-5; unclear D gene. From germline, CDR1 is ENHRY and CDR2 SYGVKD. The V end lost 1 base, the J end lost 0 bases, and 10 bases lay between the germline ends. This CDR3 region has 16 residues.

This chain uses TRBV28 with TRBJ2-5; no definite D call. This CDR3 has 11 residues. Trimming removed 5 bases at V and 5 bases at J, with 6 bases between. CDR1 MDHEN and CDR2 SYDVKM come from the germline V gene. CDR3 amino acids: CASSPGETQYF. CDR3 in DNA: TGTGCCAGCAGTCCCGGGGAGACCCAGTACTTC.

The rearrangement links TRBV7-9 to TRBJ1-1; perhaps TRBD1 as D (6 bases). V was clipped by 0 bases and J by 1 base, with 15 bases between them. The CDR3 consists of 17 residues. Germline lookup yields CDR1 SEHNR and CDR2 FQNEAQ (reference sequence). The CDR3 DNA is TGTGCCAGCAGCTTAGCGCGGGGGGGCGAAGGGAACACTGAAGCTTTCTTT. This sequence encodes CASSLARGGEGNTEAFF.

The gene calls are TRBV6-1 and TRBJ1-5, with TRBD1 matching over 9 bases. Germline V CDR1 and CDR2: MNHNS, SASEGT. This CDR3 comprises 15 residues. The ends lost 3 bases at V and 6 bases at J; junction bases unmatched: 6. DNA of the CDR3: TGTGCCAGCAGTGACCCCGGGACAGGGCTTCAGCCCCAGCATTTT. Encoded protein: CASSDPGTGLQPQHF.